This T cell receptor beta chain appears in the sequencing data of a study of healthy donors' naive CD4 and CD8 T cells. The study's findings and limits: Most V and J genes were reportedly biased between naive CD4+ and CD8+ cells.

The CDR3 contains 13 residues. Trimming pared 4 bases from V and 0 bases from J, leaving 10 bases between. Looked up from germline, CDR1 is SQVTM and CDR2 is ANQGSEA. TCR libraries were built from about 500 ng of total RNA by linear amplification. TCRdb re-analysed the reads in MiXCR, keeping a single row per CDR3 protein. The sample has about 200,000 distinct CDR3 sequences, nearly 75% seen once. A word on this clonotype: What it binds is unknown.

The J gene is TRBJ2-7, the V gene TRBV29-1; no clear D gene. The sequence was obtained from a pool of human donors in good health; the sample pools cells from several healthy donors. The sample was naive CD4+ and CD8+ T cells sorted from blood, pooled from several donors. DNA of the CDR3: TGCAGCGTTGCGGCACATGGCTCCTACGAGCAGTACTTC. Translation: CSVAAHGSYEQYF.